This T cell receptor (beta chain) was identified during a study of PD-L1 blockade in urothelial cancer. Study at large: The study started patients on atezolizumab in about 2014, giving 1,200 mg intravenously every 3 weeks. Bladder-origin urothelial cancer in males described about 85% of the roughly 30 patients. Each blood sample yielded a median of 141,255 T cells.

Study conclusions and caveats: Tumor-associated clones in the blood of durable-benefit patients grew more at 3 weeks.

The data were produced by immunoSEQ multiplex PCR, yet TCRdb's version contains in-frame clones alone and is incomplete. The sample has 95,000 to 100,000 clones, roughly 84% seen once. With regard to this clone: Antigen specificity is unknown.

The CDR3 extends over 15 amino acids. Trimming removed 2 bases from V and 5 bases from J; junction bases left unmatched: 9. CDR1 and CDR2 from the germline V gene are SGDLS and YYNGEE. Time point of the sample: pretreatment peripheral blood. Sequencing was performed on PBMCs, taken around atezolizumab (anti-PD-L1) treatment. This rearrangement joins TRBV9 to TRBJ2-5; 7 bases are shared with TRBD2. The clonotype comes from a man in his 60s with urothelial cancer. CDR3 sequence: CASSVAGEGWETQYF. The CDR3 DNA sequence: TGTGCCAGCAGCGTGGCGGGAGAGGGCTGGGAGACCCAGTACTTC.